Sequencing of this T cell receptor beta chain was carried out in a study of response to subunit inactivated influenza vaccine. Study-wide results and limits: T cells newly recruited by each seasonal influenza vaccination are few, the authors suggested.

This clonotype was seen more than once but under ten times. Its antigen is unknown. Via MiXCR, TCRdb re-called the RT-PCR reads, giving one row per CDR3 protein. The sample contains 490,000 or so distinct CDR3 sequences, roughly 8.2% of which appear only once. This TCR derives from a man aged 50-75 years who received an inactivated influenza vaccine. Specimen: PBMCs from blood, collected around 2 years after vaccination.

The CDR3 sequence is CASSPGTTGNTIYF. The CDR3 DNA sequence: TGTGCCAGCAGCCCCGGGACGACTGGAAACACCATATATTTT. V gene TRBV7-2 combines with J gene TRBJ1-3, with a tentative D call TRBD1 (5 bases). V was trimmed by 5 bases and J by 2 bases, leaving 10 bases between them. The germline gives CDR1 SGHTA, CDR2 FQGNSA. The CDR3 runs to 14 residues.